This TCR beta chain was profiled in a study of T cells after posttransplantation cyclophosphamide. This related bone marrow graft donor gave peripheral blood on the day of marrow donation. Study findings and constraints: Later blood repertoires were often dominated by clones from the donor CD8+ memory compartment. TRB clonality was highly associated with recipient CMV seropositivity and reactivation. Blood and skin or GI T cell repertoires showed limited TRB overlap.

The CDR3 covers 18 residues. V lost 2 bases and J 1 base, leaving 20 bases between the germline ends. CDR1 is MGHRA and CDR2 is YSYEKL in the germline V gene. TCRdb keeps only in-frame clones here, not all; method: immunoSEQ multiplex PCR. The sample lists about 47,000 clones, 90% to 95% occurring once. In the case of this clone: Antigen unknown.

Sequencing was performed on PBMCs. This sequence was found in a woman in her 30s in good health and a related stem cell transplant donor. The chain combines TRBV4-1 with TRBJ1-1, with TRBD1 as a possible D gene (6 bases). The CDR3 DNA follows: TGCGCCAGCAGCCAACCTTTCGCTTACATACAGGGGAACACTGAAGCTTTCTTT. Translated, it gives CASSQPFAYIQGNTEAFF.